The next 3 T cell receptor beta chains were all read from a single sample in a study of radiation and T cells in renal cell carcinoma. The protocol was immunoSEQ multiplex PCR, while the TCRdb copy is restricted to in-frame clones and leaves out a portion. The sample has 120,000 to 150,000 clones; 75% to 90% are singletons. Time point in this sample: blood 4 weeks post-SBRT, at nephrectomy. Noted treatment: 15 Gy SBRT to primary tumor, nephrectomy 4 weeks later. This specimen was blood, taken from a patient whose treatment included radiotherapy and nephrectomy. These receptors were taken from a woman between 45 and 60 years old with renal cell carcinoma.

The chain uses TRBV5-1 and TRBJ2-3; a possible D gene is TRBD2 (6 bases). The CDR3 covers 13 residues. Trimming pared 6 bases from V and 7 bases from J, leaving 15 bases between. Germline-derived CDR1 and CDR2 are SGHRS and YFSETQ. CDR3 in amino acids: CASTLEGQNTQYF. As DNA, the CDR3 is TGCGCCAGCACCCTGGAGGGGCAAAATACGCAGTATTTT.

The gene calls are TRBV5-1 and TRBJ2-5; 7 bases are a match to TRBD2. The V gene's germline CDR1 is SGHRS and CDR2 YFSETQ. The CDR3 is 16 amino acids. J gave up 5 bases and V 2 bases, and 12 bases lay outside the gene matches. CDR3 loop: CASSFSGTIGGETQYF. In DNA, the CDR3 is TGCGCCAGCAGCTTCTCCGGGACTATAGGCGGGGAGACCCAGTACTTC.

This clone was seen more than once but under ten times. The rearrangement joins TRBV27 to TRBJ2-1; 7 bases are a match to TRBD2. The CDR3 has 15 amino acids. The junction had 9 bases not matched to a gene; V was cut back by 4 bases and J by 6 bases. Germline values: CDR1 MNHEY, CDR2 SMNVEV (reference sequence). The CDR3 here is CASSSSGLNPNEQFF. The CDR3 DNA reads as TGTGCCAGCAGTTCCTCGGGACTAAACCCCAATGAGCAGTTCTTC.